This T cell receptor beta chain is drawn from a study of T cells in Graves' hyperthyroidism and ophthalmopathy. Overall study results and limits: The model foresaw ophthalmopathy a median roughly 6 months prior to onset. In simple terms, a model built on 13 V-J features told ophthalmopathy apart from stable hyperthyroidism.

Diagnosis rested on symptoms, serum thyroxine and TRAb, thyroid ultrasound, and orbital computed tomography. The CDR3 covers 17 residues. The V gene's germline CDR1 is SGHTA and CDR2 FQGNSA. V lost 4 bases, J lost 7 bases, and 16 bases stayed unmatched. Notes on this clonotype: The antigen is not known.

The TCR beta CDR3 regions underwent amplification using RNA transcripts as the source. The HTBI primer set drove a first-round RT-PCR of the TCR CDR3. TCRdb re-analysed the multiplex PCR reads in MiXCR, keeping a single row per CDR3 protein. The repertoire holds about 660,000 distinct CDR3 sequences, with nearly 45% as singletons. This chain uses TRBV7-2 with TRBJ1-2, with 9 bases lining up with TRBD1. The receptor was derived from an adult man with Graves' disease, either hyperthyroidism or ophthalmopathy (not recorded which). Sequenced sample: peripheral blood or thyroid tissue (not recorded which). The CDR3 coding sequence is TGTGCCAGCAGCTCAATCGGAGAGGGACAGGGAATGATTGGCTACACCTTC. This encodes CASSSIGEGQGMIGYTF. Full variable domain (outside the CDR3, taken from reference TRBV7-2 and TRBJ1-2): GAGVSQSPSNKVTEKGKDVELRCDPISGHTALYWYRQSLGQGLEFLIYFQGNSAPDKSGLPSDRFSAERTGGSVSTLTIQRTQQEDSAVYLCASSSIGEGQGMIGYTFGSGTRLTVV.